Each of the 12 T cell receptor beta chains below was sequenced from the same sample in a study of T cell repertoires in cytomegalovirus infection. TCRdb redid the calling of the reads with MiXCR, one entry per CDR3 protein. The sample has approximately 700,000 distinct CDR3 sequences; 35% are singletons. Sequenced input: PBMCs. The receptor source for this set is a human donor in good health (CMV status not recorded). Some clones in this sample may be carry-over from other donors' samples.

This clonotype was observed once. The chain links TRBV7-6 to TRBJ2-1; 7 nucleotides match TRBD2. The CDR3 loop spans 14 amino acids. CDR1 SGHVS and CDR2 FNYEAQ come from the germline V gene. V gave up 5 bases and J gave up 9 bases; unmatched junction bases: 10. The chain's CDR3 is CASSLETREVEQFF. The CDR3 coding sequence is TGTGCCAGCAGCCTCGAAACCCGGGAGGTTGAGCAGTTCTTC.

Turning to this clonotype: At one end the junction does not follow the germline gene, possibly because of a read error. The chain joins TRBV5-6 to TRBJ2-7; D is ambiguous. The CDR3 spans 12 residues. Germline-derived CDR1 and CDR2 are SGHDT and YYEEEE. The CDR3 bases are TGTGCCAGCAGCTTGGGAAACTACGAGAAGTACTTC. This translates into CASSLGNYEKYF.

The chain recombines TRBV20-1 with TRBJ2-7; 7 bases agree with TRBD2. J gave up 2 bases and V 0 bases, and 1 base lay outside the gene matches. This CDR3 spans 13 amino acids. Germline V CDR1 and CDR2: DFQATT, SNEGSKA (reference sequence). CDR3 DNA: TGCAGTGCTAGAGATCTAGCGGCCTACGAGCAGTACTTC. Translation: CSARDLAAYEQYF.

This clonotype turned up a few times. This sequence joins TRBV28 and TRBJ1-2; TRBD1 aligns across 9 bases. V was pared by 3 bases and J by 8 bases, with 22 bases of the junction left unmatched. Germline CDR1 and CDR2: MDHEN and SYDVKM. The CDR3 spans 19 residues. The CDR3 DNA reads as TGTGCCAGCAGTTTTGTCGGAAGGACAGGGGAGGGGGAATATGGCGGCTACACCTTC. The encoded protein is CASSFVGRTGEGEYGGYTF.

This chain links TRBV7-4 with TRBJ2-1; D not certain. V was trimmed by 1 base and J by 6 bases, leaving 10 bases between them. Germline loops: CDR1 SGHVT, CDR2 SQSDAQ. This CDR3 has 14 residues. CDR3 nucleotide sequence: TGTGCCAGCAGCTTAGTACAACCGGTCAATGAGCAGTTCTTC. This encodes CASSLVQPVNEQFF. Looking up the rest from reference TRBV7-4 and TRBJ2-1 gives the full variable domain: GAGVSQSPRYKVAKRGRDVALRCDSISGHVTLYWYRQTLGQGSEVLTYSQSDAQRDKSGRPSGRFSAERPERSVSTLKIQRTEQGDSAVYLCASSLVQPVNEQFFGPGTRLTVL.

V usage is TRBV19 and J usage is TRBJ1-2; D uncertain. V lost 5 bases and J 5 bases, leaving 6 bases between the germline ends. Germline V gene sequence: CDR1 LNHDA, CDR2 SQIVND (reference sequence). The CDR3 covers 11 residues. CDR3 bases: TGTGCCAGTAGTGTGACTTATGGCTACACCTTC. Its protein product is CASSVTYGYTF.

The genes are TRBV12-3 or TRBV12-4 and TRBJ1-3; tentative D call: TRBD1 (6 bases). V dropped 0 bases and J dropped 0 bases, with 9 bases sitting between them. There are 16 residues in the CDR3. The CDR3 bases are TGTGCCAGCAGTTTAGCGCAACAGGGCTCTGGAAACACCATATATTTT. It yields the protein CASSLAQQGSGNTIYF.

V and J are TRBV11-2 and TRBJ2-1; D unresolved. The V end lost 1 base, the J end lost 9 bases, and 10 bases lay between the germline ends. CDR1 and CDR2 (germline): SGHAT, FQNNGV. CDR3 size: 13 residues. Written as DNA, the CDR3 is TGTGCCAGCAGCTTAGCCCCACCAGTTGAGCAGTTCTTC. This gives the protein CASSLAPPVEQFF.

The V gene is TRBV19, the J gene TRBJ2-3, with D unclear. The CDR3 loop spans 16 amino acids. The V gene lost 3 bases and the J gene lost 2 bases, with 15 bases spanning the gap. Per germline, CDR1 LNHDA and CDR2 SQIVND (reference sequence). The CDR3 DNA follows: TGTGCCAGTAGTATTAGCTTCGCCCAATCCACAGATACGCAGTATTTT. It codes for CASSISFAQSTDTQYF.

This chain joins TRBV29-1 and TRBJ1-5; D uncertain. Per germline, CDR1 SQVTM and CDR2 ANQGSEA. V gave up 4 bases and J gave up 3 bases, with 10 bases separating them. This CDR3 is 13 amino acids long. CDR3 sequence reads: CSVVASYNQPQHF. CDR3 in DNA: TGCAGCGTTGTCGCCAGCTACAATCAGCCCCAGCATTTT.

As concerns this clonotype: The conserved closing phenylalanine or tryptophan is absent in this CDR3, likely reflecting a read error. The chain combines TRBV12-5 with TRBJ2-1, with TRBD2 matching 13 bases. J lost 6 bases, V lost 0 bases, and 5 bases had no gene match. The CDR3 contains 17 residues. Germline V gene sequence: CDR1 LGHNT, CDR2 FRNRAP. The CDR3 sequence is CASGLVTGTSGVNEQFL. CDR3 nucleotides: TGTGCTAGTGGTTTGGTCACCGGGACTAGCGGGGTCAATGAGCAGTTCTTG.

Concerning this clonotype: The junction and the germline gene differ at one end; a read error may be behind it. CDR3 sequence (DNA): TGTGCCAGAAACACGGGGGACGGGGGGTCCTACGAGAAGTACTTC. Its protein product is CARNTGDGGSYEKYF. The V gene is TRBV6-6, the J gene TRBJ2-7, with 7 bases aligning to TRBD2. The germline CDR1 and CDR2 sequences are MNHNY and SVGAGI (reference sequence). This CDR3 has 15 amino acids.